The 25 T cell receptor beta chains below were found in one sample sequenced in a study of OX40 agonist ivuxolimab in advanced cancers. Clones were sequenced by immunoSEQ multiplex PCR, and TCRdb holds only the in-frame ones, with some missing. Among about 91,000 clones, around nine tenths were seen once, and the ten largest hold 0.45% to 0.55%. Sequenced material: CD4+ or CD8+ T cells sorted from blood, taken in a trial of the OX40 agonist ivuxolimab. These receptors originate from an adult with an advanced solid tumor such as melanoma, head and neck, liver or kidney cancer.

V is TRBV19 and J is TRBJ1-6; 7 bases match TRBD1. There are 17 residues in the CDR3. Germline V lookup: CDR1 LNHDA, CDR2 SQIVND (reference sequence). J was trimmed by 9 bases and V by 1 base; bases with no gene match: 12. CDR3 sequence: CASSIGYATGIFSPLHF. CDR3 in DNA: TGTGCCAGTAGTATAGGCTACGCGACAGGGATTTTTTCACCCCTCCACTTT.

Of note for this clone: Compared with germline, one end of the junction differs, possibly owing to a read error. The rearrangement uses TRBV11-2 and TRBJ1-1; no clear D gene. CDR1 SGHAT and CDR2 FQNNGV come from the germline V gene. The CDR3 length is 13 residues. The CDR3 coding sequence is TGTGCCAGCAGCCTAGAGGAGGACACTGAAGCTTTCTTT. Encoded protein: CASSLEEDTEAFF.

The chain couples TRBV4-2 to TRBJ1-2; D unresolved. The V gene lost 8 bases and the J gene lost 8 bases, with 18 bases spanning the gap. The CDR3 totals 13 residues. Germline assignment: CDR1 LGHNA and CDR2 YNFKEQ. The CDR3 region has the DNA TGTGCCAGCGGGTCAGGACCCGCCTCAGGCTACACCTTC. Encoded protein: CASGSGPASGYTF.

This clone came up once. CDR3 coding DNA: TGTGCCAGCAGCTTAGTCAGGGAGCGCGGCTACACCTTC. Its translation is CASSLVRERGYTF. The chain employs TRBV7-2 and TRBJ1-2; D may be TRBD1 (5 bases). CDR3 size: 13 residues. Germline assignment: CDR1 SGHTA and CDR2 FQGNSA. V gave up 1 base and J gave up 8 bases, with 11 bases separating them.

The chain links TRBV7-8 to TRBJ1-1; 9 bases are a match to TRBD1. The ends lost 4 bases at V and 3 bases at J; junction bases unmatched: 3. Looked up from germline, CDR1 is SGHVS and CDR2 is FQNEAQ. The CDR3 spans 14 residues. This CDR3 reads CASSSTGGHTEAFF. The DNA of the CDR3 is TGTGCCAGCAGCTCAACAGGGGGCCACACTGAAGCTTTCTTT.

The genes are TRBV6-4 and TRBJ1-2; no reliable D call. Per germline, CDR1 MRHNA and CDR2 SNTAGT. The germline V and J ends were trimmed by 3 bases and 8 bases, with 19 bases remaining between them. The CDR3 loop spans 15 amino acids. CDR3 sequence (DNA): TGTGCCAGCAGTGATGTAGCGGGCCCCAACAAAGGCTACACCTTC. Its protein is CASSDVAGPNKGYTF.

The CDR3 sequence is CASGSTGPASYNEQFF. The CDR3 bases are TGTGCTAGTGGGTCGACAGGGCCCGCCTCCTACAATGAGCAGTTCTTC. This chain joins TRBV12-5 and TRBJ2-1; TRBD1 aligns across 7 bases. Germline trimming cut 6 bases from V and 0 bases from J; bases unmatched to any gene: 8. Germline values: CDR1 LGHNT, CDR2 FRNRAP. The CDR3 consists of 16 residues.

This rearrangement joins TRBV6-5 to TRBJ1-1, with D possibly matching TRBD1 (6 bases). CDR3 length: 16 residues. CDR1 is MNHEY and CDR2 is SVGAGI in the germline V gene. V was cut by 2 bases and J by 0 bases, with 13 bases left in between. CDR3 nucleotides: TGTGCCAGCAGTTACCTTGGGGGGCAGCTGAACACTGAAGCTTTCTTT. This codes for CASSYLGGQLNTEAFF.

The chain joins TRBV6-6 to TRBJ2-7; D is unclear. The CDR3 extends over 13 amino acids. Looked up from germline, CDR1 is MNHNY and CDR2 is SVGAGI (reference sequence). V was pared by 7 bases and J by 3 bases, with 13 bases between. The CDR3 sequence is CASNQAIDYEQYF. The CDR3 region has the DNA TGTGCCAGCAATCAGGCTATCGACTACGAGCAGTACTTC.

The gene calls are TRBV27 and TRBJ2-7, with 8 bases that match TRBD1. The CDR3 has 16 amino acids. CDR1 is MNHEY, CDR2 SMNVEV, per germline (reference sequence). Trimming at V came to 5 bases and at J to 3 bases, leaving 12 bases not matched to a gene. CDR3 protein: CASSRLRDRQIYEQYF. CDR3 nucleotide sequence: TGTGCCAGCAGTCGACTCCGGGACAGGCAAATCTACGAGCAGTACTTC.

The V call is TRBV28, the J call TRBJ1-2, with D perhaps matching TRBD1 (5 bases). CDR1 is MDHEN and CDR2 is SYDVKM in the germline V gene. CDR3 length: 13 amino acids. V shed 7 bases and J shed 8 bases, with 17 bases lying between them. CDR3 in amino acids: CASTRIIGVGYTF. As DNA, the CDR3 is TGTGCCAGCACACGGATCATAGGGGTCGGCTACACCTTC.

The rearrangement links TRBV19 to TRBJ2-7; 9 bases are a match to TRBD2. The V gene end was trimmed by 5 bases and the J gene end by 3 bases; junction bases not matched to a gene: 8. There are 15 residues in the CDR3. Germline CDR1 reads LNHDA; CDR2 reads SQIVND (reference sequence). CDR3 in amino acids: CASSFSGGNFYEQYF. CDR3 in DNA: TGTGCCAGTAGTTTTAGCGGGGGCAATTTCTACGAGCAGTACTTC.

The rearrangement links TRBV5-1 to TRBJ2-3; 7 bases are shared with TRBD1. Germline V lookup: CDR1 SGHRS, CDR2 YFSETQ. The CDR3 runs 15 residues. The ends lost 2 bases at V and 1 base at J; junction bases unmatched: 4. The CDR3 coding sequence is TGCGCCAGCAGCTTTCAAGGGGGCGGCACAGATACGCAGTATTTT. It encodes CASSFQGGGTDTQYF.

The chain uses TRBV7-2 and TRBJ1-5; weak D call: TRBD1 (6 bases). CDR1 is SGHTA, CDR2 FQGNSA, per germline. CDR3 length: 15 residues. V was pared by 7 bases and J by 3 bases, with 16 bases between. CDR3 protein: CASTGGGGNNQPQHF. The DNA for the CDR3 is TGTGCCAGCACCGGGGGAGGGGGTAACAATCAGCCCCAGCATTTT.

This chain links TRBV7-3 with TRBJ2-3; 9 bases are shared with TRBD1. CDR1 is SGHTA and CDR2 is FQGTGA in the germline V gene. The CDR3 is 14 amino acids. Trimming at V came to 5 bases and at J to 4 bases, leaving 4 bases not matched to a gene. CDR3: CASSPGTGSDTQYF. CDR3 DNA sequence: TGTGCCAGCAGCCCCGGGACAGGGTCAGATACGCAGTATTTT. The variable domain in full, with the rest retrieved from reference TRBV7-3 and TRBJ2-3, is GAGVSQTPSNKVTEKGKYVELRCDPISGHTALYWYRQSLGQGPEFLIYFQGTGAADDSGLPNDRFFAVRPEGSVSTLKIQRTERGDSAVYLCASSPGTGSDTQYFGPGTRLTVL.

The rearrangement joins TRBV6-1 to TRBJ2-5, with 8 bases lining up with TRBD1. CDR3 length: 14 amino acids. Germline trimming cut 3 bases from V and 5 bases from J; bases unmatched to any gene: 5. The germline V gene encodes CDR1 MNHNS and CDR2 SASEGT. The CDR3 sequence: CASSDRGLGETQYF. The CDR3 nucleotides read TGTGCCAGCAGTGACAGGGGGCTTGGGGAGACCCAGTACTTC.

This chain joins TRBV5-5 and TRBJ2-7, with 9 bases matching TRBD1. V dropped 4 bases and J dropped 1; count of bases not matched to a gene: 9. This CDR3 contains 16 residues. CDR1 and CDR2 from the germline V gene are SGHKS and YYEKEE (reference sequence). The CDR3 here is CASSPTGTGNSYEQYF. CDR3 in DNA: TGTGCCAGCAGCCCAACGGGGACAGGGAATTCCTACGAGCAGTACTTC.

The rearrangement uses TRBV12-5 and TRBJ2-1; D is undetermined. Germline assignment: CDR1 LGHNT and CDR2 FRNRAP. CDR3 length equals 14 residues. V shed 1 base and J shed 5 bases, with 9 bases lying between them. The CDR3 DNA follows: TGTGCTAGTGGTTTGGCGTCGGTGCACAATGAGCAGTTCTTC. Amino acid sequence: CASGLASVHNEQFF.

The V gene is TRBV4-2, the J gene TRBJ2-1; 7 nucleotides agree with TRBD2. Trimming took 4 bases from V and 6 from J; bases not matched to a gene: 12. Germline assignment: CDR1 LGHNA and CDR2 YNFKEQ. The CDR3 totals 16 residues. The CDR3 nucleotides are TGTGCCAGCAGCCCCCGGGGCGGGGGACCTGCCAATGAGCAGTTCTTC. Amino acid sequence: CASSPRGGGPANEQFF.

The chain's CDR3 is CASSLPTPGQETQYF. The CDR3 DNA reads as TGTGCCAGCAGCTTGCCCACCCCGGGCCAAGAGACCCAGTACTTC. This sequence joins TRBV5-6 and TRBJ2-5, with D unresolved. Germline V gene sequence: CDR1 SGHDT, CDR2 YYEEEE. The CDR3 is made up of 15 amino acids. V was shortened by 1 base and J by 1 base, with 11 bases between the two germline ends.

This chain joins TRBV12-5 and TRBJ2-7, with 8 bases identical to TRBD1. Germline loops: CDR1 LGHNT, CDR2 FRNRAP. The ends lost 4 bases at V and 4 bases at J; junction bases unmatched: 6. The CDR3 is made up of 14 amino acids. The chain's CDR3 is CASGSRDRSYEQYF. The CDR3 coding sequence is TGTGCTAGTGGTTCGAGGGACAGGTCTTACGAGCAGTACTTC.

Written as DNA, the CDR3 is TGCGCCAGCAGCCAAGGACACGCTGAGGACACTGAAGCTTTCTTT. Its translation: CASSQGHAEDTEAFF. V gene TRBV5-1 combines with J gene TRBJ1-1; tentative D call: TRBD1 (5 bases). The CDR3 consists of 15 residues. V lost 4 bases to trimming and J lost 3 bases, with 16 bases between them. Germline V gene lookup returns CDR1 SGHRS and CDR2 YFSETQ.

This chain connects TRBV5-1 to TRBJ2-7, with 7 nucleotides matching TRBD1. V shed 4 bases and J 6 bases; nucleotides not matched to a gene: 13. The germline gives CDR1 SGHRS, CDR2 YFSETQ. CDR3 length: 15 residues. Here the CDR3 reads CASSPRGNLFGEQYF. In DNA form, the CDR3 reads TGCGCCAGCAGCCCCAGGGGGAACCTCTTTGGCGAGCAGTACTTC.

This clone has only a few counts. The chain couples TRBV5-1 to TRBJ1-5; tentative D call: TRBD1 (5 bases). Trimming took off 4 bases at V and 0 bases at J, with 17 bases between the two ends. This CDR3 is 17 amino acids long. CDR1 SGHRS and CDR2 YFSETQ come from the germline V gene. In DNA, the CDR3 is TGCGCCAGCAGCCCTGGGGCGGACGGCTATAGCAATCAGCCCCAGCATTTT. Protein product: CASSPGADGYSNQPQHF.

The V and J genes are TRBV4-1 and TRBJ2-5, with D hard to call. This CDR3 comprises 15 residues. V gave up 1 base and J gave up 9 bases, with 18 bases separating them. Germline V gives CDR1 MGHRA, CDR2 YSYEKL. This CDR3 reads CASSQGEDTLVAQYF. In DNA, the CDR3 is TGCGCCAGCAGCCAAGGAGAAGATACCTTAGTGGCCCAGTACTTC.